This T cell receptor (beta chain) was profiled in a study of neurological immune-mediated disorders. The sample's time point: longitudinal time-point 3. This clonotype was counted only a few times. A much larger clone is a single base away; this may be a read error. TCRdb re-analysed the 5' RACE reads in MiXCR, keeping a single row per CDR3 protein. The repertoire has about 45,000 distinct CDR3 sequences, around an eighth of them found once; the top ten carry roughly an eighth. The CDR3 has 13 residues. J was trimmed by 8 bases and V by 7 bases; bases with no gene match: 10. The receptor was isolated from a man aged 25-45 years in good health. The chain recombines TRBV12-3 or TRBV12-4 with TRBJ1-2, with 7 bases that match TRBD1. Source material: PBMCs. The CDR3 sequence: CASKPTGMYGYTF. The CDR3 nucleotides are TGTGCCAGCAAACCGACAGGGATGTACGGCTACACCTTC.